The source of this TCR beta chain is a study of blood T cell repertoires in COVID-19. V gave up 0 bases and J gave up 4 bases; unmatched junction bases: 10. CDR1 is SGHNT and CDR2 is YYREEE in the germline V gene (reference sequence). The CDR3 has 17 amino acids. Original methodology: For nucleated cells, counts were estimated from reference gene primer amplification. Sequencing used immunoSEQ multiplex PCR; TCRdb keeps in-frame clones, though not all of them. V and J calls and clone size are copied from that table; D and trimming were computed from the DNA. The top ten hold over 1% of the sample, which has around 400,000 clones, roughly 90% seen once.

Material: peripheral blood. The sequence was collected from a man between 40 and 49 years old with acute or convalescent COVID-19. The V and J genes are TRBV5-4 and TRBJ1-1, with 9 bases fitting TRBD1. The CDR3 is CASSLGVGQGYVTEAFF. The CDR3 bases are TGTGCCAGCAGCTTGGGGGTGGGACAGGGATATGTCACTGAAGCTTTCTTT.